The source of this T cell receptor (beta chain) is a study of blood T cells in healthy people across ages. Next came a second PCR, run for about 6 to 11 cycles, which used a sample-barcoded 5' primer along with a J-beta primer mix. Using its own MiXCR run on the 5' RACE reads, TCRdb lists one record per CDR3 protein. The sample lists almost 300,000 distinct CDR3 sequences, roughly 29% seen once, with 29% in the top ten. Per germline, CDR1 MDHEN and CDR2 SYDVKM. CDR3 length: 12 amino acids. The ends were cut back, 6 bases at V and 7 bases at J, with 12 bases in the middle. The sample was blood. The chain links TRBV28 to TRBJ1-1; a possible D gene is TRBD1 (5 bases). The receptor's source is a woman aged 70-85 years in good health. The chain's CDR3 is CASRYRDLEAFF. The CDR3 DNA reads TGTGCCAGCAGGTATCGGGACCTTGAAGCTTTCTTT.